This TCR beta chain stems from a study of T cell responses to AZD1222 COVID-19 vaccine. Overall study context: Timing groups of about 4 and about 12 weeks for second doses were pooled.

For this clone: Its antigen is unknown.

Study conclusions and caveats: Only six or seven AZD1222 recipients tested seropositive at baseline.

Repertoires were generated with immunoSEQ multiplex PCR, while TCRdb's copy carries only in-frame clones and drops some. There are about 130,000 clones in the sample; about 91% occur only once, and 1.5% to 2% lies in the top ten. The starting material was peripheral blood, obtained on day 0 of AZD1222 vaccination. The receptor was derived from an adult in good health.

DNA of the CDR3: TGTGCCAGCAGCAAAGGGAGGCGCTATGGCTACACCTTC. This gives the protein CASSKGRRYGYTF. The J gene is TRBJ1-2, the V gene TRBV21-1. TRBV21-1 is noted as a pseudogene. The CDR3 totals 13 residues.